Listed below are T cell receptor beta chains from one sample, sequenced in a study of blood T cell repertoires in COVID-19. The assay was immunoSEQ multiplex PCR, and TCRdb's table has in-frame clones only and misses some. The sample lists 200,000 to 300,000 clones; about 85% were seen once. Sequenced input: peripheral blood. The receptors shown here come from a woman of 80 years or more with acute or convalescent COVID-19. CDR3s include the opening cysteine and the closing phenylalanine or tryptophan. D genes are given only for firm matches. A row's size may be missing; if present it is once, few, many or a size class.

d_gene | j_gene | len | abundance | v_gene | CDR3nt | CDR3aa
NA | TRBJ1-5 | 15 | NA | TRBV6-1 | TGTGCCAGCAGTGAAGGCTCGACAGGCAATCAGCCCCAGCATTTT | CASSEGSTGNQPQHF
NA | TRBJ2-5 | 14 | NA | TRBV27 | TGTGCCAGCAGTTTATGGCTAGCAGCAGAGACCCAGTACTTC | CASSLWLAAETQYF
NA | TRBJ1-2 | 14 | NA | TRBV2 | TGTGCCAGCAGGATGGGGGGGCATACGGGTGGCTACACCTTC | CASRMGGHTGGYTF
NA | TRBJ2-2 | 12 | NA | TRBV5-1 | TGCGCCAGCAGCTTGGCGGGGGACGAGCTGTTTTTT | CASSLAGDELFF
NA | TRBJ1-3 | 16 | NA | TRBV18 | TGTGCCAGCTCACAAGGGGTCGTGGGCTCTGGAAACACCATATATTTT | CASSQGVVGSGNTIYF
TRBD2 | TRBJ2-3 | 18 | NA | TRBV19 | TGTGCCAGTAGTATTTTCGGGCGGCGGGGGGGCTTCTCAGATACGCAGTATTTT | CASSIFGRRGGFSDTQYF
TRBD2 | TRBJ2-1 | 15 | NA | TRBV5-1 | TGCGCCAGCAGCCCGAGGCCTAGCGGTAACAATGAGCAGTTCTTC | CASSPRPSGNNEQFF
NA | TRBJ1-2 | 15 | NA | TRBV28 | TGTGCCAGCAGCGGTCAGGGGTGGGCTAACTATGGCTACACCTTC | CASSGQGWANYGYTF
NA | TRBJ1-5 | 14 | NA | TRBV19 | TGTGCCACCTCCGTACAGGGAACCAATCAGCCCCAGCATTTT | CATSVQGTNQPQHF
TRBD1 | TRBJ1-2 | 15 | NA | TRBV14 | TGTGCCAGCAGCCAAGATCGGACAGGGCACTATGGCTACACCTTC | CASSQDRTGHYGYTF
TRBD1 | TRBJ1-1 | 16 | few | TRBV7-2 | TGTGCCAGCAGCTCCTACCGACAGGGCATGAACACTGAAGCTTTCTTT | CASSSYRQGMNTEAFF
NA | TRBJ1-2 | 15 | NA | TRBV4-1 | TGCGCCAGCAGCCAAGATTCCGGGACACGCTATGGCTACACCTTC | CASSQDSGTRYGYTF
NA | TRBJ2-3 | 14 | NA | TRBV21-1 | TGTGCCAGCCGGACTAGCGGATGCACAGATACGCAGTATTTT | CASRTSGCTDTQYF
NA | TRBJ1-6 | 13 | few | TRBV7-9 | TGTGCCAGCAGCCCAGATGCCCCGGGACCCCTCCACTTT | CASSPDAPGPLHF
TRBD2 | TRBJ2-1 | 17 | NA | TRBV5-4 | TGTGCCAGCAGCTCGAGTATAGCGGGAAGCTCCTACAATGAGCAGTTCTTC | CASSSSIAGSSYNEQFF
NA | TRBJ2-3 | 16 | NA | TRBV18 | TGTGCCAGCTCACCCTCCGGGGGGCCCAGCACAGATACGCAGTATTTT | CASSPSGGPSTDTQYF
NA | TRBJ1-1 | 14 | NA | TRBV30 | TGTGCCTGGAGTGTTAAGAGGATGAACACTGAAGCTTTCTTT | CAWSVKRMNTEAFF
NA | TRBJ1-1 | 12 | NA | TRBV18 | TGTGCCAGCTCACTCCGGGTAACTGAAGCTTTCTTT | CASSLRVTEAFF
NA | TRBJ1-1 | 14 | NA | TRBV6-1 | TGTGCCAGCAGTCCCCGGTCCGCCGACACTGAAGCTTTCTTT | CASSPRSADTEAFF
NA | TRBJ2-1 | 13 | NA | TRBV11-3 | TGTGCCAGCAGCTTTTACACCGACAATGAGCAGTTCTTC | CASSFYTDNEQFF
NA | TRBJ1-2 | 15 | NA | TRBV6-6 | TGTGCCAGCAGTTACTACATTAGGGAGAACTATGGCTACACCTTC | CASSYYIRENYGYTF
TRBD1 | TRBJ1-3 | 16 | NA | TRBV5-6 | TGTGCCAGCAGCTGGAGAGGGACAGACTCTGGAAACACCATATATTTT | CASSWRGTDSGNTIYF
NA | TRBJ2-7 | 13 | NA | TRBV27 | TGTGCCAGCAGTTACAGGCTGTCCTACGAGCAGTACTTC | CASSYRLSYEQYF
NA | TRBJ1-5 | 15 | NA | TRBV4-1 | TGCGCCAGCAGCCTCCGACAAGATAGCAATCAGCCCCAGCATTTT | CASSLRQDSNQPQHF
NA | TRBJ1-1 | 13 | NA | TRBV12-3/TRBV12-4 | TGTGCCAGCAGTTACGGGGAGAACACTGAAGCTTTCTTT | CASSYGENTEAFF
NA | TRBJ2-5 | 16 | NA | TRBV9 | TGTGCCAGCAGCGTAGAGTTTTCCCCGGGGGTGGAGACCCAGTACTTC | CASSVEFSPGVETQYF
NA | TRBJ1-1 | 13 | NA | TRBV12-5 | TGTGCTAGTGGTTTGCCCCCCAAAACTGAAGCTTTCTTT | CASGLPPKTEAFF
TRBD1 | TRBJ2-5 | 15 | NA | TRBV5-1 | TGCGCCAGCAGCTTGGGAGACAGGGACCGGGAGACCCAGTACTTC | CASSLGDRDRETQYF
TRBD2 | TRBJ2-1 | 15 | NA | TRBV5-1 | TGCGCCAGCAGCTTGGTGCTAGCGGGAGACCATGAGCAGTTCTTC | CASSLVLAGDHEQFF
TRBD1 | TRBJ1-3 | 15 | NA | TRBV7-9 | TGTGCCAGCACGCAGGGGGGTCGAACTGGAAACACCATATATTTT | CASTQGGRTGNTIYF
TRBD2 | TRBJ2-5 | 16 | once | TRBV9 | TGTGCCAGCAGCGTAGTTGGGCTAGCGGGAGAGGGGACCCAGTACTTC | CASSVVGLAGEGTQYF
TRBD1 | TRBJ2-1 | 15 | NA | TRBV7-7 | TGTGCCAGCAGCTTAGACGGGACAGCCTACAATGAGCAGTTCTTC | CASSLDGTAYNEQFF
NA | TRBJ1-2 | 12 | NA | TRBV5-1 | TGCGCCAGCAGAGGAGCTAACTATGGCTACACCTTC | CASRGANYGYTF
NA | TRBJ2-1 | 14 | once | TRBV28 | TGTGCCAGCAGATTAGGGACTCCCTACAATGAGCAGTTCTTC | CASRLGTPYNEQFF
TRBD2 | TRBJ2-1 | 16 | NA | TRBV29-1 | TGCAGCGTTGACGTATCGGGGACTAGCGGCTACAATGAGCAGTTCTTC | CSVDVSGTSGYNEQFF
TRBD1 | TRBJ2-3 | 14 | once | TRBV10-3 | TGTGCCATCAGGCCGGGACAGGGTTTAGATACGCAGTATTTT | CAIRPGQGLDTQYF
TRBD1 | TRBJ2-2 | 17 | NA | TRBV19 | TGTGCCAGTAGTACAGGGGGCGGGCCACAAGGGACCGGGGAGCTGTTTTTT | CASSTGGGPQGTGELFF
NA | TRBJ2-7 | 15 | NA | TRBV7-2 | TGTGCCAGCAGCTTAGCGCTAACTCGGGGATACGAGCAGTACTTC | CASSLALTRGYEQYF
TRBD2 | TRBJ2-5 | 16 | NA | TRBV7-9 | TGTGCCAGCAGCCCTTCGTTAGCGGGGACACAAGAGACCCAGTACTTC | CASSPSLAGTQETQYF
NA | TRBJ1-1 | 14 | NA | TRBV18 | TGTGCCAGCTCACTGGGGGGACTTAACACTGAAGCTTTCTTT | CASSLGGLNTEAFF
NA | TRBJ1-3 | 17 | once | TRBV21-1 | TGTGCCAGCAGCAAAGCGCTTTTGGCAATCTCTGGAAACACCATATATTTT | CASSKALLAISGNTIYF
TRBD2 | TRBJ2-2 | 14 | NA | TRBV29-1 | TGCAGCGTTGAGACTAGCGGGAGTCCCGGGGAGCTGTTTTTT | CSVETSGSPGELFF
NA | TRBJ2-1 | 11 | NA | TRBV28 | TGTGCCAGCAGTTCATACAATGAGCAGTTCTTC | CASSSYNEQFF
NA | TRBJ2-7 | 15 | NA | TRBV5-1 | TGCGCCAGCAGCCCCGACAGGAGCTCCCCATCCGAGCAGTACTTC | CASSPDRSSPSEQYF
TRBD2 | TRBJ2-4 | 15 | NA | TRBV19 | TGTGCCAGCAATGAAGGGGCGGGAGGACTAAACATTCAGTACTTC | CASNEGAGGLNIQYF
NA | TRBJ2-3 | 16 | NA | TRBV18 | TGTGCCAGCTCACCAGGTTCCAGCGGAAGCACAGATACGCAGTATTTT | CASSPGSSGSTDTQYF
TRBD1 | TRBJ1-1 | 14 | NA | TRBV10-3 | TGTGCCATCAGTACCGGGACAGGGGGTACTGAAGCTTTCTTT | CAISTGTGGTEAFF
TRBD1 | TRBJ2-5 | 14 | NA | TRBV7-7 | TGTGCCAGCAGCCGAGACAGGGGCCAAGAGACCCAGTACTTC | CASSRDRGQETQYF
TRBD1 | TRBJ1-4 | 16 | few | TRBV19 | TGTGCCAGTAGTATGACAGGGGGATGGACTAATGAAAAACTGTTTTTT | CASSMTGGWTNEKLFF
NA | TRBJ2-7 | 12 | NA | TRBV29-1 | TGCAGCTTTCGGGGTACGGTCGGCGAGCAGTACTTC | CSFRGTVGEQYF
NA | TRBJ1-1 | 15 | NA | TRBV4-2 | TGTGCCAGCAGCCAAGATTTGAGGGCCGGGACTGAAGCTTTCTTT | CASSQDLRAGTEAFF